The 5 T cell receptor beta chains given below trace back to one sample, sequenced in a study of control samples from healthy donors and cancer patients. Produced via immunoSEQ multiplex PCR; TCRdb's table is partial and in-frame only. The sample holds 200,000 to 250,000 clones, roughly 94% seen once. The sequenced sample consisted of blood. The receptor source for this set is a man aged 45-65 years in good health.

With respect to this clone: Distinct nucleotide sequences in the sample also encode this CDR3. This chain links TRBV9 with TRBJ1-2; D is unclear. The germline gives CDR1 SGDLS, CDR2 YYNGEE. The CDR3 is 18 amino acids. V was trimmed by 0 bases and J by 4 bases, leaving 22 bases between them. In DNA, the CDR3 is TGTGCCAGCAGCGTAGCTTTCAGACCCCACCGTGCCCCCTATGGCTACACCTTC. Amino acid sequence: CASSVAFRPHRAPYGYTF.

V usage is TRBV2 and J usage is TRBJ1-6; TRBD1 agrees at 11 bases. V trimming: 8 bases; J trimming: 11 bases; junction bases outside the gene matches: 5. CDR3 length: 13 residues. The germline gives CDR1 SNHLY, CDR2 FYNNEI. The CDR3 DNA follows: TGTGCCAGCGCCGGGACAGGGGGGCCACCCCTCCACTTT. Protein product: CASAGTGGPPLHF.

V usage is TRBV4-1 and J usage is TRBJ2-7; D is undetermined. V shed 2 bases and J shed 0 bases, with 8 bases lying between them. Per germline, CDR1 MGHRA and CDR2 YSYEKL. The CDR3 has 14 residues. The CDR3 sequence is CASSQSTNSYEQYV. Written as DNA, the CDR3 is TGCGCCAGCAGCCAATCGACGAACTCCTACGAGCAGTACGTC.

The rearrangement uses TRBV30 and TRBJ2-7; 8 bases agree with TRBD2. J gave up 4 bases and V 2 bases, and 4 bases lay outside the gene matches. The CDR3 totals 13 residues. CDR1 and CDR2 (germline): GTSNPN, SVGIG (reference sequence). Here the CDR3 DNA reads TGTGCCTGGAGTCGGCTAGCGGGTTACGAGCAGTACTTC. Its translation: CAWSRLAGYEQYF.

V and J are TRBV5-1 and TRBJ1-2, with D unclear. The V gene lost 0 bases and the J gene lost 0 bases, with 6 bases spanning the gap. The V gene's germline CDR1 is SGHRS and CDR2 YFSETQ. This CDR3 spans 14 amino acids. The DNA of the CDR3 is TGCGCCAGCAGCTTGGGAAATGCTAACTATGGCTACACCTTC. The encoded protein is CASSLGNANYGYTF.